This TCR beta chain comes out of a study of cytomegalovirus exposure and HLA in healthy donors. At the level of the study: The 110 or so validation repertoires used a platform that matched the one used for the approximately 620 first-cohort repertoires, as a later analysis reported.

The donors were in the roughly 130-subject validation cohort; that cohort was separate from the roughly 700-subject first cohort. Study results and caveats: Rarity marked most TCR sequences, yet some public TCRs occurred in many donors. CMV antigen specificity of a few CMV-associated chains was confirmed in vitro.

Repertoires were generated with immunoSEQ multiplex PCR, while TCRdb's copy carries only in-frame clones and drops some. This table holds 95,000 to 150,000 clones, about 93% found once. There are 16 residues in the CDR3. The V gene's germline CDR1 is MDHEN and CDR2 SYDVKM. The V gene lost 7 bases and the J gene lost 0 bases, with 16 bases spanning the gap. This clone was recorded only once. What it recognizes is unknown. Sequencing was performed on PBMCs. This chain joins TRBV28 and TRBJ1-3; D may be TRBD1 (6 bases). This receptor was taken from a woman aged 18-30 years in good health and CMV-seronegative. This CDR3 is CASKLTGESSGNTIYF. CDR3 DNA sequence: TGTGCCAGCAAATTGACAGGAGAGAGCTCTGGAAACACCATATATTTT.